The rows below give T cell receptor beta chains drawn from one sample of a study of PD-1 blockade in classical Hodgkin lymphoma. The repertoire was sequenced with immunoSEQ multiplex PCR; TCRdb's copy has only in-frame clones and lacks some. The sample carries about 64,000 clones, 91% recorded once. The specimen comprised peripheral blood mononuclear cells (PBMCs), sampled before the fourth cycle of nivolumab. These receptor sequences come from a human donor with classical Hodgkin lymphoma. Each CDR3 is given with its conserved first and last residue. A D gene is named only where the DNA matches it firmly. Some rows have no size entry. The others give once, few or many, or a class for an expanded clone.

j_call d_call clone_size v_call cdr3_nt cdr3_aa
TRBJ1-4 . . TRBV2 TGTGCCAGCGGCAGTCTGTTCCTTGCAACTAATGAAAAACTGTTTTTT CASGSLFLATNEKLFF
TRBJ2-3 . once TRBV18 TGTGCCAGCTCACCGTTCGACGCCACTAACTCAGATACGCAGTATTTT CASSPFDATNSDTQYF
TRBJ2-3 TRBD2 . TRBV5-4 TGTGCCAGCAGCCTGCGGTTAGCGGGGGGGCCTACAGATACGCAGTATTTT CASSLRLAGGPTDTQYF
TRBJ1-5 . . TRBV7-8 TGTGCCAGCAGCTCTGGACTCAATCAGCCCCAGCATTTT CASSSGLNQPQHF
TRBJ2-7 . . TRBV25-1 TGTGCCAGCCCCTTCAGGGGCTACGAGCAGTACTTC CASPFRGYEQYF
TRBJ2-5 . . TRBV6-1 TGTGCCAGCAGCTCAGGGTATCCGGGGGAGACCCAGTACTTC CASSSGYPGETQYF
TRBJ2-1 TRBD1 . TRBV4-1 TGCGCCAGCAGCCACGGGACAGGGGGCAATGAGCAGTTCTTC CASSHGTGGNEQFF
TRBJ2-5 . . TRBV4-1 TGCGCCAGCACAGACCCGTACAAAGAGACCCAGTACTTC CASTDPYKETQYF
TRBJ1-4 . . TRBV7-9 TGTGCCAGCAGCTCCGGACAGAGTGGGATCGGGAAACTGTTTTTT CASSSGQSGIGKLFF
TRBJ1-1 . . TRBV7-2 TGTGCCAGCAGCGTCGCTGGGGGGTACACTGAAGCTTTCTTT CASSVAGGYTEAFF
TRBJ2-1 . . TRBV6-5 TGTGCCAGCAGGGAGCCTGGACTGACGCTCGGTGAGCAGTTCTTC CASREPGLTLGEQFF
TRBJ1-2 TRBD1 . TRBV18 TGTGCCAGCTCACCCTTGGGACAGGGGGAGAACAACTATGGCTACACCTTC CASSPLGQGENNYGYTF
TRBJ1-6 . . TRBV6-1 TGTGCCAGCACAAAACGGGTTTCTAATTCACCCCTCCACTTT CASTKRVSNSPLHF
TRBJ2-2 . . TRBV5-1 TGCGCCAGCAGCTCCTCCGGGACCTACACCGGGGAGCTGTTTTTT CASSSSGTYTGELFF